What follows is one TCR beta chain and its context. Germline lookup yields CDR1 SGHVS and CDR2 FQNEAQ. With V trimmed by 5 bases and J by 4 bases, 4 bases remained unmatched. The CDR3 consists of 15 residues. The sample belongs to a study of cytomegalovirus exposure and HLA in healthy donors. PCR involved 60 Vbeta and 13 Jbeta primers. Only in-frame clones appear in the TCRdb table, and some are missing; sequencing was by immunoSEQ multiplex PCR. The repertoire includes 150,000 to 200,000 clones, 77% of them detected once, and approximately 1.6% sits in the top ten. Sequenced sample: PBMCs. The rearrangement joins TRBV7-8 to TRBJ2-7; TRBD2 matches 14 bases. This TCR was sampled from a woman younger than 45 in good health and CMV-seronegative. The CDR3 nucleotides read TGTGCCAGCAGCCCAAGGACTAGCGGGGGGTACGAGCAGTACTTC. Its protein is CASSPRTSGGYEQYF.